This T cell receptor beta chain was recovered during a study of CD8 T cells in ankylosing spondylitis. V was cut by 2 bases and J by 8 bases, with 3 bases left in between. The CDR3 contains 11 residues. In its sample, this clonotype was seen a few times. TCRdb reprocessed the 5' RACE reads with MiXCR, giving one entry per CDR3 protein. The sample carries 150,000 to 200,000 distinct CDR3 sequences, about 17% recorded once. The sequence came from a male donor with ankylosing spondylitis or in good health (not recorded which). The J gene is TRBJ1-4, the V gene TRBV12-3 or TRBV12-4; D not certain. The sequencing input was blood, either unsorted or a sorted T cell fraction (not recorded which). CDR3 nucleotide sequence: TGTGCCAGCAGTTTAAACGAAAAACTGTTTTTT. It is translated as CASSLNEKLFF.